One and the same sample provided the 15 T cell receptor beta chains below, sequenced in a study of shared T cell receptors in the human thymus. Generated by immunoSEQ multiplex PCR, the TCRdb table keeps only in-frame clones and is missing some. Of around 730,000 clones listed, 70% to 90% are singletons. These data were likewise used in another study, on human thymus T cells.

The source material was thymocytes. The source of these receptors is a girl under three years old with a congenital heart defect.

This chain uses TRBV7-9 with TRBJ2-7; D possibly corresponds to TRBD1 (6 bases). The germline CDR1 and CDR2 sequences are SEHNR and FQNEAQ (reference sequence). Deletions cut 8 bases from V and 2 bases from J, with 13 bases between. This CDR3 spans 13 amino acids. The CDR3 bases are TGTGCCAGCCTGGGACACCCTACCTACGAGCAGTACTTC. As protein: CASLGHPTYEQYF.

Written as DNA, the CDR3 is TGCGCCAGCAGCCAATCGGACAGCGAGGGTGATACGCAGTATTTT. This sequence encodes CASSQSDSEGDTQYF. This rearrangement joins TRBV4-3 to TRBJ2-3, with D possibly matching TRBD1 (6 bases). The CDR3 contains 15 residues. Germline CDR1 and CDR2: LGHNA and YSLEER. V was cut by 2 bases and J by 6 bases, with 15 bases left in between.

The CDR3, as DNA: TGCGCCAGCAGCCAATTCGGAGTCCAAAGCTCCTACGAGCAGTACTTC. Amino acid sequence: CASSQFGVQSSYEQYF. J is TRBJ2-7 and V is TRBV4-1, with D hard to call. The V end lost 2 bases, the J end lost 0 bases, and 14 bases lay between the germline ends. CDR1 and CDR2 (germline): MGHRA, YSYEKL. The CDR3 contains 16 residues.

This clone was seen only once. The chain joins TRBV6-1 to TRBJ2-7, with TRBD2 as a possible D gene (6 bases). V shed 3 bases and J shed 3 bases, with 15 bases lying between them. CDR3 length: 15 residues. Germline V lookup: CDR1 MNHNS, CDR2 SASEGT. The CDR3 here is CASSDGGVRGYEQYF. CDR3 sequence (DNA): TGTGCCAGCAGTGATGGCGGGGTCCGGGGCTACGAGCAGTACTTC.

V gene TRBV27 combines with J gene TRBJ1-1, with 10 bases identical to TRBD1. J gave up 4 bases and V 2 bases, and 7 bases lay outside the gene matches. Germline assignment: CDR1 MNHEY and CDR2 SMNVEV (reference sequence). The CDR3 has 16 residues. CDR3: CASSLRGQGRSTEAFF. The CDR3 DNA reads TGTGCCAGCAGTTTACGGGGACAGGGGAGGAGCACTGAAGCTTTCTTT.

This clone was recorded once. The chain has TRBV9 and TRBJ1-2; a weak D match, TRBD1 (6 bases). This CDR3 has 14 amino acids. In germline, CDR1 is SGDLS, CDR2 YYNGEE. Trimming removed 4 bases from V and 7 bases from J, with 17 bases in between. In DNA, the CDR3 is TGTGCCAGCAGCCCTCCCCCACAGGGTCGTGGCTACACCTTC. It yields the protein CASSPPPQGRGYTF.

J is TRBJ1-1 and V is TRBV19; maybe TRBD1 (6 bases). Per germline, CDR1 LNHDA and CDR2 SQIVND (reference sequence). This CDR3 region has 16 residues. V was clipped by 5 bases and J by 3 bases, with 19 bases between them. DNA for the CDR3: TGTGCCAGTAGTCCCAGAAACAGGGTTTGGGACACTGAAGCTTTCTTT. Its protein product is CASSPRNRVWDTEAFF.

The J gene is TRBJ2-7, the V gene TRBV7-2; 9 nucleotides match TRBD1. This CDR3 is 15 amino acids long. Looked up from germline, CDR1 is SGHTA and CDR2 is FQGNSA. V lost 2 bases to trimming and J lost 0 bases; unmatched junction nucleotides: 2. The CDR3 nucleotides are TGTGCCAGCAGCTTAACAGGGGGCAGCTCCTACGAGCAGTACTTC. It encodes CASSLTGGSSYEQYF.

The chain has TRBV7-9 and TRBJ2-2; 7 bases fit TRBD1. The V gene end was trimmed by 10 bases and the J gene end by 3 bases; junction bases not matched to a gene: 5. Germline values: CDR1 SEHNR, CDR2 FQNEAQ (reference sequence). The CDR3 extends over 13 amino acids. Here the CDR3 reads CATPTGHTGELFF. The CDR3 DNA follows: TGTGCCACCCCGACAGGGCACACCGGGGAGCTGTTTTTT. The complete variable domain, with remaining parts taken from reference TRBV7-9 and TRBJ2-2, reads DTGVSQNPRHKITKRGQNVTFRCDPISEHNRLYWYRQTLGQGPEFLTYFQNEAQLEKSRLLSDRFSAERPKGSFSTLEIQRTEQGDSAMYLCATPTGHTGELFFGEGSRLTVL.

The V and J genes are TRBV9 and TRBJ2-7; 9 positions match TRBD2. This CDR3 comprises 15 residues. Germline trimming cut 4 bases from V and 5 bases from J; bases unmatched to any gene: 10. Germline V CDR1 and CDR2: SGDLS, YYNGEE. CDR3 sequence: CASSPKSGGLHEQYF. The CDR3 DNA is TGTGCCAGCAGCCCGAAAAGCGGGGGGCTCCACGAGCAGTACTTC.

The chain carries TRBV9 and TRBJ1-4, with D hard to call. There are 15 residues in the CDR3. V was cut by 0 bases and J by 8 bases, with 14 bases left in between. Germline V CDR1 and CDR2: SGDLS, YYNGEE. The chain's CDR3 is CASSVDKPPGEKLFF. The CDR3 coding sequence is TGTGCCAGCAGCGTAGACAAGCCGCCGGGGGAAAAACTGTTTTTT. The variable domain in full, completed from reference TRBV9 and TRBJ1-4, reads DSGVTQTPKHLITATGQRVTLRCSPRSGDLSVYWYQQSLDQGLQFLIQYYNGEERAKGNILERFSAQQFPDLHSELNLSSLELGDSALYFCASSVDKPPGEKLFFGSGTQLSVL.

The DNA for the CDR3 is TGTGCCAGTAGTCACATTATCCTTCAGGAGGGGAATTCACCCCTCCACTTT. It specifies CASSHIILQEGNSPLHF. The chain uses TRBV19 and TRBJ1-6; weak D call: TRBD1 (5 bases). Trimming removed 5 bases at V and 7 bases at J, with 21 bases between. Germline values: CDR1 LNHDA, CDR2 SQIVND (reference sequence). The CDR3 is 17 residues long.

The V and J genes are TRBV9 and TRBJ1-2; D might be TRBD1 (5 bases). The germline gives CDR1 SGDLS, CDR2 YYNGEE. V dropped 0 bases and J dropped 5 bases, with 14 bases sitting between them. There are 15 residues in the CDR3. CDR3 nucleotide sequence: TGTGCCAGCAGCGTAGTTCGGGCGGGGGAGTATGGCTACACCTTC. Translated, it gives CASSVVRAGEYGYTF.

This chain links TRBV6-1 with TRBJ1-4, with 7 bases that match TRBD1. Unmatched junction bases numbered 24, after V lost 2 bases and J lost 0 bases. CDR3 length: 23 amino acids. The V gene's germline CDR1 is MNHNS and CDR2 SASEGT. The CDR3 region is CASSELWAGYRGLGTATNEKLFF. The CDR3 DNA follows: TGTGCCAGCAGTGAATTATGGGCAGGTTACAGGGGATTGGGGACTGCAACTAATGAAAAACTGTTTTTT.

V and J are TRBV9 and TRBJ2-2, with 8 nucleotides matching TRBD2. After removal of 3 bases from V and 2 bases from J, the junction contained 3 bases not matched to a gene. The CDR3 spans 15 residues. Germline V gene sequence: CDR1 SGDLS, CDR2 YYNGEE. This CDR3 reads CASSAGTSNTGELFF. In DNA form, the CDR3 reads TGTGCCAGCAGCGCCGGGACTAGTAACACCGGGGAGCTGTTTTTT.